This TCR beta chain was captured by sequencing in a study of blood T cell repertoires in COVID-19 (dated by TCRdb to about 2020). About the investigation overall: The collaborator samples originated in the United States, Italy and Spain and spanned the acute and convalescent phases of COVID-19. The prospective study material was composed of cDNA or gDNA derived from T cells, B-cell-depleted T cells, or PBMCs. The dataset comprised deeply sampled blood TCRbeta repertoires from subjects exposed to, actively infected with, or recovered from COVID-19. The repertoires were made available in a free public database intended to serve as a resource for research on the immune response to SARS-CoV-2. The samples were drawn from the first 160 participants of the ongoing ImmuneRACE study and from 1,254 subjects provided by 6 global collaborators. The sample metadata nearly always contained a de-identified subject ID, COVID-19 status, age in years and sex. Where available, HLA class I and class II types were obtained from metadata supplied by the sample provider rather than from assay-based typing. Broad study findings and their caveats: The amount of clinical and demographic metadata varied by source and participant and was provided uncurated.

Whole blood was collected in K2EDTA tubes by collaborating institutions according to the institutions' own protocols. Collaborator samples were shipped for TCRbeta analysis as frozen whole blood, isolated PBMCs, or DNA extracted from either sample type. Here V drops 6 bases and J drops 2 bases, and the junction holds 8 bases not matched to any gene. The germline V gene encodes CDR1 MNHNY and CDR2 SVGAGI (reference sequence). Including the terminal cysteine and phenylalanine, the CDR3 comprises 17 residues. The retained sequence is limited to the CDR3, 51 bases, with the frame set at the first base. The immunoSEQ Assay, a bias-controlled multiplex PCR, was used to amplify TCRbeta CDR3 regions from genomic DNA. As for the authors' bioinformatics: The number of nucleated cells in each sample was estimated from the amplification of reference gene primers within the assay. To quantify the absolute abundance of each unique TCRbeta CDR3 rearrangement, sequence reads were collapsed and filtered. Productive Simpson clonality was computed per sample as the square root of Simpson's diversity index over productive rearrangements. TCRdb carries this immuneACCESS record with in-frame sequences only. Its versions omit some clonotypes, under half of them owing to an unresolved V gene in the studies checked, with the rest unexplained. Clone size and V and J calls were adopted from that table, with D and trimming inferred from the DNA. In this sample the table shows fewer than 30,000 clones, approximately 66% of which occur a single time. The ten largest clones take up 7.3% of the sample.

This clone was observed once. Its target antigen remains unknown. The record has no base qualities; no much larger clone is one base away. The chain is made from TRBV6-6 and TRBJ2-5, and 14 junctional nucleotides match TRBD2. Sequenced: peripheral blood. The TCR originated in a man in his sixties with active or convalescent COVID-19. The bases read TGTGCCAGCAGCCGAAGGACTAGCGGGAGGAAACAAGAGACCCAGTACTTC. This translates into CASSRRTSGRKQETQYF.